Below, one T cell receptor beta chain is given with its context. Its antigen is not known. The table came from immunoSEQ multiplex PCR; TCRdb's copy has only in-frame clones and leaves some out. Of 100,000 or so clones in the sample, around 89% were seen once. The data originate from a study of T cell responses to AZD1222 COVID-19 vaccine. Study-level information: Pooled together were second doses at about 4 or about 12 weeks. Whole-study results and caveats: Donors skewed white British and female; clonal diversity was possibly underestimated.

V shed 0 bases and J shed 5 bases, with 11 bases lying between them. The CDR3 length is 15 residues. Germline CDR1 and CDR2: SGHRS and YFSETQ. This chain uses TRBV5-1 with TRBJ2-2; maybe TRBD2 (7 bases). The source of this sequence is an adult in good health. This material consisted of peripheral blood, taken on day 0 of AZD1222 vaccination. CDR3 sequence reads: CASSLDREGTGELFF. The CDR3 DNA reads as TGCGCCAGCAGCTTGGACAGGGAGGGAACCGGGGAGCTGTTTTTT.